This T cell receptor (beta chain) was sequenced during a study of response to subunit inactivated influenza vaccine. TCRdb independently ran MiXCR on the RT-PCR reads; one entry per CDR3 protein. This sample carries 500,000 to 550,000 distinct CDR3 sequences, 7.5% to 8.5% of them seen once, and the ten largest clones take roughly 13%. A remark on this clonotype: The antigen is unknown.

Germline V gives CDR1 MNHEY, CDR2 SVGEGT. This CDR3 is 18 amino acids long. Trimming took 3 bases from V and 1 from J; bases not matched to a gene: 12. Study-level results: The authors suggested that few new T cells are recruited per seasonal influenza vaccination.

Sample: PBMCs from blood, taken roughly 24 months after vaccination. The sequence came from a man aged 50 to 69 who received an inactivated influenza vaccine. The chain combines TRBV6-2 or TRBV6-3 with TRBJ2-5; 9 bases map to TRBD1. CDR3 bases: TGTGCCAGCAGTTATTCGCCCGGGACAGGGCCGCCCCAAGAGACCCAGTACTTC. This codes for CASSYSPGTGPPQETQYF.